Shown below are 10 T cell receptor beta chains from a single sample sequenced in a study of T-cell reconstitution after alpha-beta-depleted transplantation in children. During its preparation, the TCRbeta library received unique molecular identifiers. TCRdb itself ran the PCR reads through MiXCR, one entry per CDR3 protein. The sample holds about 120,000 distinct CDR3 sequences, about 9.3% seen once. Sequencing was performed on PBMCs from the stem cell graft donor, taken from the stem cell graft. These receptors were taken from a human donor who donated a stem cell graft to a child with acute lymphoblastic leukemia.

This clonotype showed up just a few times. The V gene is TRBV7-2, the J gene TRBJ2-1, with D tentatively TRBD2 (5 bases). Germline lookup yields CDR1 SGHTA and CDR2 FQGNSA. CDR3 size: 15 residues. V was shortened by 4 bases and J by 0 bases, with 10 bases between the two germline ends. This CDR3 is CASSSTSNSYNEQFF. For the CDR3, the DNA is TGTGCCAGCAGCTCAACTAGTAACTCCTACAATGAGCAGTTCTTC. The full variable domain, rest sourced from reference TRBV7-2 and TRBJ2-1, is GAGVSQSPSNKVTEKGKDVELRCDPISGHTALYWYRQSLGQGLEFLIYFQGNSAPDKSGLPSDRFSAERTGGSVSTLTIQRTQQEDSAVYLCASSSTSNSYNEQFFGPGTRLTVL.

This clonotype was recorded at least ten times. The chain is built from TRBV27 and TRBJ1-2; TRBD1 agrees at 10 bases. From germline, CDR1 is MNHEY and CDR2 SMNVEV (reference sequence). Trimming cost V 3 bases and J 7 bases; bases outside gene matches: 5. The CDR3 has 14 amino acids. The CDR3 sequence: CASSLGTGVGGYTF. In DNA form, the CDR3 reads TGTGCCAGCAGTTTGGGGACAGGGGTCGGTGGCTACACCTTC.

This clonotype was counted at least ten times. The CDR3 here is CASSYATVNTEAFF. CDR3 DNA: TGTGCCAGCAGCTACGCTACAGTGAACACTGAAGCTTTCTTT. This chain links TRBV5-5 with TRBJ1-1; no clear D gene. CDR3 length: 14 residues. Germline V CDR1 and CDR2: SGHKS, YYEKEE (reference sequence). V lost 3 bases, J lost 0 bases, and 9 bases lay in between.

Ten or more counts support this clonotype. This CDR3 is CASSPGTGAGETQYF. As DNA, the CDR3 is TGCGCCAGCAGCCCCGGGACAGGGGCGGGAGAGACCCAGTACTTC. The V gene is TRBV5-1, the J gene TRBJ2-5; 10 bases map to TRBD1. The CDR3 length is 15 residues. Germline V lookup: CDR1 SGHRS, CDR2 YFSETQ. Unmatched junction bases numbered 7, after V lost 4 bases and J lost 4 bases.

There are many counts of this clonotype. V is TRBV5-1 and J is TRBJ2-5; D is tentatively TRBD1 or TRBD2 (6 bases each). V was trimmed by 6 bases and J by 1 base, leaving 13 bases between them. Germline V CDR1 and CDR2: SGHRS, YFSETQ. This CDR3 region has 14 residues. The CDR3 bases are TGCGCCAGCACCAGGGGACTTCTCCAAGAGACCCAGTACTTC. This gives the protein CASTRGLLQETQYF. Using reference TRBV5-1 and TRBJ2-5 for the parts outside the CDR3, the full variable domain is KAGVTQTPRYLIKTRGQQVTLSCSPISGHRSVSWYQQTPGQGLQFLFEYFSETQRNKGNFPGRFSGRQFSNSRSEMNVSTLELGDSALYLCASTRGLLQETQYFGPGTRLLVL.

The CDR3 DNA is TGTGCCAGCAGTGGGCTGGGACAGGGTATTTCAGACGAGCAGTACTTC. It yields the protein CASSGLGQGISDEQYF. This chain connects TRBV12-3 or TRBV12-4 to TRBJ2-7; 9 nucleotides match TRBD1. The CDR3 sequence is 16 residues long. With 5 bases clipped from V and 5 bases from J, the junction kept 13 bases outside the gene matches.

The V call is TRBV6-2 or TRBV6-3, the J call TRBJ1-5; D ambiguous. V gave up 9 bases and J gave up 4 bases, with 13 bases separating them. Germline CDR1 reads MNHEY; CDR2 reads SVGEGT. This CDR3 region has 13 residues. The DNA of the CDR3 is TGTGCCAGTCTACAAGGTGGTAATCAGCCCCAGCATTTT. It specifies CASLQGGNQPQHF.

This clonotype occurred many times. V gene TRBV10-2 combines with J gene TRBJ1-2; 7 bases map to TRBD1. The CDR3 length is 16 residues. Trimming removed 0 bases from V and 3 bases from J; junction bases left unmatched: 7. Germline loops: CDR1 WSHSY, CDR2 SAAADI. In DNA, the CDR3 is TGCGCCAGCAGTGAGTCTCGGACAGGAGTTGACTATGGCTACACCTTC. Its protein product is CASSESRTGVDYGYTF.

This clonotype was picked up many times. The rearrangement joins TRBV10-3 to TRBJ2-3; no clear D gene. Per germline, CDR1 ENHRY and CDR2 SYGVKD. This CDR3 is 12 amino acids long. Between the trimmed V and J ends, which lost 8 bases and 1 base, there was a span of 7 bases. Here the CDR3 DNA reads TGTGCCATCGGATTGGGCACAGATACGCAGTATTTT. This encodes CAIGLGTDTQYF.

This clonotype was detected ten times or more. The chain carries TRBV7-8 and TRBJ2-1; maybe TRBD2 (6 bases). The V and J ends lost 5 bases and 7 bases respectively, with 12 bases between them. The CDR3 has 13 amino acids. Per the germline V gene, CDR1 is SGHVS and CDR2 is FQNEAQ. The CDR3 spells CASSLARGNEQFF. The CDR3 region has the DNA TGTGCCAGCAGCCTCGCCCGGGGGAATGAGCAGTTCTTC.